This TCR beta chain was identified in a study of T-cell memory formation after mild COVID-19. For the study at large: Largely donor-specific TCR clusters were found.

A word on this clonotype: What it recognizes is unknown.

Constant-segment primers were used for 5'RACE, and the resulting TCR alpha and TCR beta cDNA libraries carried sample barcodes and UMIs. One entry per CDR3 protein results from TCRdb running MiXCR on the 5' RACE reads. This sample has around 250,000 distinct CDR3 sequences; around 10% occur once, and the top ten carry 20% to 25%. Notes on the study in general: There was a balanced CD4/CD8 profile in clones contracting day 15 to 85, and later expanders leaned CD4+.

The V end was cut by 3 bases, the J end by 4 bases, with 7 bases between. This CDR3 spans 12 amino acids. Germline CDR1 reads MDHEN; CDR2 reads SYDVKM. The receptor was isolated from a man aged 18 to 29 who had mild COVID-19 (a few samples of this study predate the infection). Cell type and time point are not known. The sequenced material came from PBMCs or a T cell subset sorted from them (not recorded which). The chain combines TRBV28 with TRBJ2-7; D possibly matches TRBD1 or TRBD2 (5 bases each). The CDR3 DNA sequence: TGTGCCAGCAGTTTCGAGGGGTACGAGCAGTACTTC. This encodes CASSFEGYEQYF.